This TCR beta chain was identified in a study of post-analysis software for immune sequencing data. Per germline, CDR1 MNHNY and CDR2 SVGAGI (reference sequence). The CDR3 is made up of 14 amino acids. The J segment lost 5 bases and the V segment lost 6 bases, leaving 9 bases of the junction unmatched. Notes on the study in general: TRBV5-6, TRBV5-1 and TRBV20-1 were among roughly five TRBV segments more frequent in patients than controls.

This clonotype was found a few times. The antigen is not known. Unique molecular identifiers were built into the TCR beta cDNA libraries. Each CDR3 protein is one row after TCRdb ran MiXCR on the PCR reads. The data hold 400,000 to 500,000 distinct CDR3 sequences, with about 39% observed a single time. The rearrangement links TRBV6-6 to TRBJ2-7, with 8 bases that match TRBD2. The sequenced material came from blood. This clonotype was obtained from a girl aged 2 to 10 with multiple sclerosis. This CDR3 reads CASSLRGGPHEQYF. For the CDR3, the DNA is TGTGCCAGCAGCCTCCGGGGGGGTCCTCACGAGCAGTACTTC.